Below, 32 T cell receptor beta chains from the same sample are listed, as sequenced in a study of cytomegalovirus exposure and HLA in healthy donors. The PCR employed 60 Vbeta primers together with 13 Jbeta primers. Sequencing was performed with immunoSEQ multiplex PCR; in TCRdb, only in-frame clones are kept and a portion is missing. The sample includes some 150,000 clones, less than 85% of them seen just once. The sample comprised PBMCs. These receptors were obtained from a man aged 35-49 years in good health and CMV-seronegative.

The chain employs TRBV28 and TRBJ1-5, with 10 bases matching TRBD1. With V trimmed by 4 bases and J by 3 bases, 12 bases remained unmatched. The CDR3 extends over 18 amino acids. Germline V gives CDR1 MDHEN, CDR2 SYDVKM. This CDR3 is CASSSIYRDRGYNQPQHF. The CDR3 DNA follows: TGTGCCAGCAGTTCAATCTACCGGGACAGGGGTTACAATCAGCCCCAGCATTTT.

The chain has TRBV27 and TRBJ2-1; TRBD1 matches at 8 bases. The CDR3 is 16 residues long. The J segment lost 4 bases and the V segment lost 3 bases, leaving 8 bases of the junction unmatched. CDR1 is MNHEY, CDR2 SMNVEV, per germline (reference sequence). The CDR3 nucleotides are TGTGCCAGCAGTTTCCCCACAGGGGGTTCATACAATGAGCAGTTCTTC. This codes for CASSFPTGGSYNEQFF.

The V call is TRBV19, the J call TRBJ1-1; D gene uncertain. In germline, CDR1 is LNHDA, CDR2 SQIVND (reference sequence). With 6 bases removed from V and 2 bases from J, the gap between germline ends came to 16 bases. The CDR3 has 15 amino acids. CDR3 amino acids: CASSIASVLNTEAFF. The CDR3 region has the DNA TGTGCCAGTAGCATTGCATCGGTACTCAACACTGAAGCTTTCTTT.

V usage is TRBV10-3 and J usage is TRBJ2-5; D is perhaps TRBD2 (5 bases). From germline, CDR1 is ENHRY and CDR2 SYGVKD. CDR3 size: 16 residues. Trimming took off 6 bases at V and 4 bases at J, with 21 bases between the two ends. CDR3 loop: CAISAPSSARGETQYF. CDR3 nucleotides: TGTGCCATCAGCGCCCCAAGCAGTGCTCGGGGAGAGACCCAGTACTTC.

The rearrangement uses TRBV7-2 and TRBJ1-2, with D possibly being TRBD1 (5 bases). Germline-derived CDR1 and CDR2 are SGHTA and FQGNSA. The V end was cut by 5 bases, the J end by 4 bases, with 17 bases between. This CDR3 comprises 15 residues. CDR3 sequence reads: CASSPQGDPVYGYTF. The CDR3 nucleotides are TGTGCCAGCAGCCCCCAGGGCGACCCCGTCTATGGCTACACCTTC.

The chain is built from TRBV2 and TRBJ2-3; 8 positions match TRBD1. V was pared by 3 bases and J by 4 bases, with 6 bases of the junction left unmatched. This CDR3 has 15 amino acids. Germline assignment: CDR1 SNHLY and CDR2 FYNNEI. The CDR3 is CASSDLTGEADTQYF. The CDR3 DNA follows: TGTGCCAGCAGTGACCTGACAGGGGAAGCAGATACGCAGTATTTT.

This clone has just a few counts. J is TRBJ1-1 and V is TRBV6-5; 9 bases agree with TRBD1. CDR3 length: 13 amino acids. The ends lost 2 bases at V and 8 bases at J; junction bases unmatched: 3. The V gene's germline CDR1 is MNHEY and CDR2 SVGAGI. The CDR3: CASSYGGTGEAFF. The CDR3 bases are TGTGCCAGCAGTTACGGTGGGACAGGGGAAGCTTTCTTT.

The chain uses TRBV4-1 and TRBJ2-7; TRBD2 aligns across 8 bases. Germline CDR1 and CDR2: MGHRA and YSYEKL. V dropped 6 bases and J dropped 6; count of bases not matched to a gene: 13. This CDR3 has 15 residues. The CDR3 reads CASSAGTSGRGEQYF. The CDR3 coding sequence is TGCGCCAGCAGTGCCGGAACTAGCGGCCGGGGCGAGCAGTACTTC.

This chain joins TRBV11-2 and TRBJ2-5; D is possibly TRBD1 (6 bases). V was clipped by 3 bases and J by 5 bases, with 10 bases between them. Per the germline V gene, CDR1 is SGHAT and CDR2 is FQNNGV. The CDR3 has 13 residues. CDR3 coding DNA: TGTGCCAGCAGCTTCGCAGGGGCTGAGACCCAGTACTTC. This codes for CASSFAGAETQYF.

The J gene is TRBJ2-2, the V gene TRBV5-1; D might be TRBD1 (5 bases). V shed 0 bases and J shed 4 bases, with 13 bases lying between them. The CDR3 runs 16 residues. Germline loops: CDR1 SGHRS, CDR2 YFSETQ. The DNA for the CDR3 is TGCGCCAGCAGCTTGGGGGGCATCGGTAGCACCGGGGAGCTGTTTTTT. This gives the protein CASSLGGIGSTGELFF.

The chain combines TRBV6-6 with TRBJ1-5; 7 positions match TRBD1. From germline, CDR1 is MNHNY and CDR2 SVGAGI (reference sequence). The CDR3 runs to 14 residues. V shed 6 bases, J shed 1 base, and the junction held 3 bases outside the gene matches. The CDR3: CASRRQGSNQPQHF. The CDR3 DNA reads TGTGCCAGCAGAAGACAGGGAAGCAATCAGCCCCAGCATTTT.

The chain is built from TRBV13 and TRBJ2-5; D is perhaps TRBD1 (6 bases). This CDR3 comprises 15 residues. Germline values: CDR1 PRHDT, CDR2 FYEKMQ (reference sequence). V was shortened by 3 bases and J by 0 bases, with 11 bases between the two germline ends. CDR3 coding DNA: TGTGCCAGCAGCTTGGGAGACAGGAACCAAGAGACCCAGTACTTC. This codes for CASSLGDRNQETQYF.

This clone was seen more than once but under ten times. The rearrangement joins TRBV9 to TRBJ2-5; the D gene is possibly TRBD1 (5 bases). The V and J ends lost 0 bases and 2 bases respectively, with 14 bases between them. CDR3 length equals 16 residues. From germline, CDR1 is SGDLS and CDR2 YYNGEE. In DNA form, the CDR3 reads TGTGCCAGCAGCGTAGCTATAGGACAAGCTCAAGAGACCCAGTACTTC. Translating it yields CASSVAIGQAQETQYF.

This chain joins TRBV5-8 and TRBJ2-7, with 7 bases fitting TRBD1. The germline V gene has CDR1 SGHTS and CDR2 YDEGEE. CDR3 length equals 15 residues. V lost 4 bases, J lost 6 bases, and 13 bases stayed unmatched. As DNA, the CDR3 is TGTGCCAGCAGCGTTCACGAGGGGGCGTCTTCCGAGCAGTACTTC. Encoded protein: CASSVHEGASSEQYF.

The V gene is TRBV6-1, the J gene TRBJ1-1; a weak D match, TRBD1 (6 bases). The CDR3 totals 13 residues. The V gene's germline CDR1 is MNHNS and CDR2 SASEGT. Trimming shortened V by 6 bases and J by 11 bases, and 19 bases separated the two germline ends. The CDR3 is CASRRAGVGPAFF. The CDR3 bases are TGTGCCAGCAGAAGAGCAGGGGTGGGGCCCGCTTTCTTT.

This chain uses TRBV10-3 with TRBJ2-5, with D perhaps matching TRBD1 (5 bases). V lost 3 bases to trimming and J lost 4 bases, with 12 bases between them. The germline V gene has CDR1 ENHRY and CDR2 SYGVKD. The CDR3 extends over 14 amino acids. The CDR3 sequence is CAISDPGQGETQYF. The CDR3, as DNA: TGTGCCATCAGTGATCCCGGACAAGGAGAGACCCAGTACTTC.

This clone was seen only a few times. This rearrangement joins TRBV5-3 to TRBJ2-2; D gene unclear. TRBV5-3 is treated as an ORF (open reading frame) with a function not yet certain. This CDR3 contains 16 residues. Deletions cut 0 bases from V and 2 bases from J, with 11 bases between. This CDR3 reads CARSLVQERNTGELFF. In DNA form, the CDR3 reads TGTGCCAGAAGCTTGGTGCAGGAAAGAAACACCGGGGAGCTGTTTTTT.

The CDR3 DNA reads as TGTGCCAGCAGCAACGGACAGACACCCTACGAGCAGTACTTC. This gives the protein CASSNGQTPYEQYF. This chain uses TRBV7-9 with TRBJ2-7, with a possible D match to TRBD1 (6 bases). Trimming took 5 bases from V and 2 from J, leaving 13 bases between them. This CDR3 has 14 residues. The germline gives CDR1 SEHNR, CDR2 FQNEAQ (reference sequence).

V gene TRBV11-2 combines with J gene TRBJ1-1; D possibly corresponds to TRBD1 (5 bases). V lost 3 bases, J lost 4 bases, and 9 bases lay in between. Germline CDR1 SGHAT, CDR2 FQNNGV. This CDR3 comprises 13 residues. The CDR3 here is CASSFLTVTEAFF. The CDR3 DNA reads as TGTGCCAGCAGCTTTTTGACAGTCACTGAAGCTTTCTTT.

The CDR3 here is CASSLTGTGNTIYF. DNA for the CDR3: TGTGCCAGCAGCTTGACAGGGACTGGAAACACCATATATTTT. This chain joins TRBV5-8 and TRBJ1-3; TRBD1 is a possible D gene (6 bases). V was pared by 1 base and J by 2 bases, with 7 bases between. The CDR3 is 14 amino acids. In germline, CDR1 is SGHTS, CDR2 YDEGEE.

The rearrangement joins TRBV11-2 to TRBJ2-5, with 9 bases aligning to TRBD1. This CDR3 is 17 amino acids long. The V gene end was trimmed by 5 bases and the J gene end by 1 base; junction bases not matched to a gene: 11. From germline, CDR1 is SGHAT and CDR2 FQNNGV. CDR3 loop: CASSTNRGRLGQETQYF. The DNA for the CDR3 is TGTGCCAGCAGCACCAACAGGGGGCGCTTGGGCCAAGAGACCCAGTACTTC.

The chain joins TRBV19 to TRBJ2-1; TRBD2 is a possible D gene (6 bases). V was pared by 5 bases and J by 4 bases, with 15 bases between. The CDR3 is 15 residues long. Germline CDR1 is LNHDA and CDR2 is SQIVND (reference sequence). CDR3 bases: TGTGCCAGTAGTCCCAGGGACTGGAAATACAATGAGCAGTTCTTC. Protein product: CASSPRDWKYNEQFF.

Of note for this clone: Germline and junction disagree at one end, which may indicate a read error. Here the CDR3 DNA reads TGTGCCAGCGGCGTAGGGGCTAGCAGGGGGAATGAGCAGTTCTTC. It yields the protein CASGVGASRGNEQFF. The rearrangement joins TRBV9 to TRBJ2-1; 7 nucleotides line up with TRBD1. CDR1 is SGDLS and CDR2 is YYNGEE in the germline V gene. The CDR3 is made up of 15 amino acids.

The V call is TRBV5-1, the J call TRBJ1-3, with D uncertain. Germline V gene data show CDR1 as SGHRS and CDR2 as YFSETQ. The CDR3 sequence is 17 residues long. Trimming left V 2 bases short and J 0 bases short, with 15 bases between. Here the CDR3 reads CASSFFATEGSGNTIYF. The CDR3 DNA is TGCGCCAGCAGCTTCTTCGCGACGGAGGGCTCTGGAAACACCATATATTTT.

CDR3 nucleotides: TGTGCCTGGAGTGCCGGGCGGGGGCCTTGGCCCCAGCATTTT. Translation: CAWSAGRGPWPQHF. The chain is built from TRBV30 and TRBJ1-5; a weak D match, TRBD1 (6 bases). Germline values: CDR1 GTSNPN, CDR2 SVGIG (reference sequence). This CDR3 contains 14 residues. V lost 1 base and J 9 bases, leaving 16 bases between the germline ends.

The chain has TRBV18 and TRBJ2-3, with 9 bases matching TRBD1. Germline lookup yields CDR1 KGHSH and CDR2 LQKENI. The CDR3 is 14 amino acids. Trimming at V came to 4 bases and at J to 1 base, leaving 0 bases not matched to a gene. The CDR3 loop is CASSRDRGTDTQYF. CDR3 sequence (DNA): TGTGCCAGCTCACGGGACAGGGGCACAGATACGCAGTATTTT.

The V and J genes are TRBV6-1 and TRBJ1-5; D is uncertain. Germline-derived CDR1 and CDR2 are MNHNS and SASEGT. Trimming shortened V by 6 bases and J by 1 base, and 7 bases separated the two germline ends. The CDR3 has 13 residues. DNA of the CDR3: TGTGCCAGCAGCGAACAAAGCAATCAGCCCCAGCATTTT. It specifies CASSEQSNQPQHF.

V gene TRBV18 combines with J gene TRBJ2-3; 10 nucleotides line up with TRBD2. The CDR3 sequence is 15 residues long. The V segment lost 8 bases and the J segment 2 bases; nucleotides outside the gene matches: 7. The germline CDR1 and CDR2 sequences are KGHSH and LQKENI. CDR3: CASNPAGGDTDTQYF. In DNA form, the CDR3 reads TGTGCCAGCAATCCAGCGGGGGGGGACACAGATACGCAGTATTTT.

There are a few counts of this clone. The CDR3 protein is CASSLDRGLYEQYF. The CDR3, as DNA: TGTGCCAGCAGCTTGGACAGGGGGCTGTACGAGCAGTACTTC. The chain uses TRBV5-4 and TRBJ2-7; 9 bases fit TRBD1. Germline CDR1 SGHNT, CDR2 YYREEE (reference sequence). This CDR3 region has 14 residues. The V and J ends lost 0 bases and 4 bases, in that order; junction bases with no gene match: 2. Looking up the rest from reference TRBV5-4 and TRBJ2-7 gives the full variable domain: ETGVTQSPTHLIKTRGQQVTLRCSSQSGHNTVSWYQQALGQGPQFIFQYYREEENGRGNFPPRFSGLQFPNYSSELNVNALELDDSALYLCASSLDRGLYEQYFGPGTRLTVT.

This chain joins TRBV5-8 and TRBJ2-2; 7 bases are a match to TRBD1. This CDR3 is 15 amino acids long. V dropped 4 bases and J dropped 5; count of bases not matched to a gene: 8. Germline V gene lookup returns CDR1 SGHTS and CDR2 YDEGEE. In nucleotides, the CDR3 is TGTGCCAGCAGCAGCGTAGGGGGCCGAACCGGGGAGCTGTTTTTT. Protein product: CASSSVGGRTGELFF. Using reference TRBV5-8 and TRBJ2-2 for the parts outside the CDR3, the full variable domain is EAGVTQSPTHLIKTRGQQATLRCSPISGHTSVYWYQQALGLGLQFLLWYDEGEERNRGNFPPRFSGRQFPNYSSELNVNALELEDSALYLCASSSVGGRTGELFFGEGSRLTVL.

The chain is built from TRBV19 and TRBJ2-4; 9 nucleotides align to TRBD1. With V trimmed by 5 bases and J by 2 bases, 4 bases remained unmatched. This CDR3 spans 15 amino acids. CDR1 is LNHDA, CDR2 SQIVND, per germline (reference sequence). CDR3 sequence reads: CASSRGQGSKNIQYF. The CDR3 DNA follows: TGTGCCAGTAGTCGCGGACAGGGGTCCAAAAACATTCAGTACTTC.

The V and J genes are TRBV15 and TRBJ2-5; D perhaps matches TRBD1 (6 bases). The closer fit of TRBJ2-7 to the DNA end suggests the J call may be wrong. This CDR3 contains 13 residues. Germline CDR1 and CDR2: LNHNV and YYDKDF (reference sequence). As DNA, the CDR3 is TGTGCCACCAGCACCCTACAGGGCTACGAGCAGTACTTC. Translation gives CATSTLQGYEQYF.